Sequencing of this TCR beta chain was carried out in a study of Ad26.COV2.S vaccination and SARS-CoV-2 variants. The wider study: Of the COV1001 trial arms, the Ad26.COV2.S arm included the donor.

Sequencing was performed with immunoSEQ multiplex PCR; in TCRdb, only in-frame clones are kept and a portion is missing. The sample shows about 350,000 clones, 88% of them seen only once. With regard to this clone: Its specificity is not known.

The treatment here: roughly 18 received Ad26.COV2.S at low or high dose, single or two shots; 5 received placebo; per-sample allocation not given. Sampling was done on day 63 after the first vaccine or placebo injection. Study-wide results and caveats: Vaccine recipients posted higher spike-specific TCR breadth than their placebo counterparts.

The receptor comes from a person aged 18-65 years who received the Ad26.COV2.S COVID-19 vaccine or a placebo. The sequences come from peripheral blood, collected in a trial of Ad26.COV2.S vaccine versus placebo.

CDR3 nucleotide sequence: TGTGCCAGCAGTTACTCCAGGGACACCGGGGAGCTGTTTTTT. It is translated as CASSYSRDTGELFF. The V and J genes are TRBV6-5 and TRBJ2-2; tentatively, D is TRBD1 (5 bases). The V end was cut by 0 bases, the J end by 3 bases, with 5 bases between. Looked up from germline, CDR1 is MNHEY and CDR2 is SVGAGI. The length of the CDR3 is 14 residues.